This passage covers 27 T cell receptor beta chains from one sample sequenced in a study of response to subunit inactivated influenza vaccine. TCRdb itself ran the RT-PCR reads through MiXCR, one entry per CDR3 protein. The table shows 500,000 or so distinct CDR3 sequences, with approximately 16% occurring only once. This material consisted of CD4+ T cells sorted from PBMCs, taken less than 30 months after vaccination. The receptors here all came from a man between 45 and 75 years old who received an inactivated influenza vaccine.

The chain recombines TRBV5-1 with TRBJ2-5; a possible D gene is TRBD1 (6 bases). The V gene lost 3 bases and the J gene lost 4 bases, with 16 bases spanning the gap. Germline values: CDR1 SGHRS, CDR2 YFSETQ. This CDR3 spans 15 amino acids. CDR3 in DNA: TGCGCCAGCAGCTGGAGGCAGGGGATGCGAGAGACCCAGTACTTC. Amino acids: CASSWRQGMRETQYF. Based on the CDR3 plus reference TRBV5-1 and TRBJ2-5, the full variable domain is KAGVTQTPRYLIKTRGQQVTLSCSPISGHRSVSWYQQTPGQGLQFLFEYFSETQRNKGNFPGRFSGRQFSNSRSEMNVSTLELGDSALYLCASSWRQGMRETQYFGPGTRLLVL.

The chain combines TRBV10-3 with TRBJ2-1, with D maybe TRBD1 (6 bases). Germline V gene data show CDR1 as ENHRY and CDR2 as SYGVKD. V lost 10 bases to trimming and J lost 0 bases, with 10 bases between them. The CDR3 runs 13 residues. DNA of the CDR3: TGTGCCACCCAGGACAGCTCCTACAATGAGCAGTTCTTC. This sequence encodes CATQDSSYNEQFF.

The sample holds a few counts of this clonotype. The chain couples TRBV5-1 to TRBJ2-1, with 7 positions matching TRBD2. CDR3 length: 15 residues. Germline V gene data show CDR1 as SGHRS and CDR2 as YFSETQ. Trimming cost V 3 bases and J 7 bases; bases outside gene matches: 10. The CDR3 spells CASSSGLIIGNEQFF. CDR3 coding DNA: TGCGCCAGCAGCTCGGGACTAATTATAGGGAATGAGCAGTTCTTC.

The chain couples TRBV4-2 to TRBJ1-1, with unresolved D. Germline V CDR1 and CDR2: LGHNA, YNFKEQ. CDR3 length: 15 residues. Trimming cost V 6 bases and J 7 bases, with 21 bases left between them. The CDR3 DNA reads as TGTGCCAGCAGTATCACCGGGAGCCAGAGTCTTGAAGCTTTCTTT. Its protein product is CASSITGSQSLEAFF.

This chain uses TRBV6-1 with TRBJ2-3; D could derive from TRBD1 or TRBD2 (6 bases each). The CDR3 loop spans 14 amino acids. V gave up 3 bases and J gave up 3 bases, with 10 bases separating them. Germline CDR1 MNHNS, CDR2 SASEGT. The CDR3 DNA reads as TGTGCCAGCAGTGACCGGGGGCAGACAGATACGCAGTATTTT. It is translated as CASSDRGQTDTQYF.

This clonotype showed up many times. The gene calls are TRBV9 and TRBJ2-3; TRBD2 agrees at 11 bases. The V segment lost 2 bases and the J segment 4 bases; nucleotides outside the gene matches: 3. Germline V gives CDR1 SGDLS, CDR2 YYNGEE. The length of the CDR3 is 15 residues. CDR3: CASSVSGGASDTQYF. The CDR3 DNA is TGTGCCAGCAGCGTTAGCGGGGGGGCCTCAGATACGCAGTATTTT.

This clonotype was counted between two and nine times. The CDR3 sequence is CASSLGGDRRMNTEAFF. Written as DNA, the CDR3 is TGTGCCAGCAGCTTAGGTGGGGACAGAAGGATGAACACTGAAGCTTTCTTT. The chain uses TRBV11-2 and TRBJ1-1; 7 bases line up with TRBD1. The CDR3 totals 17 residues. Trimming at V came to 1 base and at J to 0 bases, leaving 8 bases not matched to a gene. The germline V gene encodes CDR1 SGHAT and CDR2 FQNNGV.

The chain carries TRBV5-1 and TRBJ2-2; D is unresolved. Germline V gene sequence: CDR1 SGHRS, CDR2 YFSETQ. This CDR3 comprises 15 residues. Trimming took 4 bases from V and 1 from J, leaving 11 bases between them. This CDR3 is CASSRPPENTGELFF. The CDR3, as DNA: TGCGCCAGCAGCCGACCCCCTGAGAACACCGGGGAGCTGTTTTTT.

The rearrangement joins TRBV12-3 or TRBV12-4 to TRBJ2-1; TRBD1 matches at 9 bases. V shed 6 bases, J shed 8 bases, and the junction held 11 bases outside the gene matches. This CDR3 comprises 15 residues. For the CDR3, the DNA is TGTGCCAGCAGCTCTAACAGGGGGCCGGGCTATGAGCAGTTCTTC. This encodes CASSSNRGPGYEQFF.

The J gene is TRBJ2-1, the V gene TRBV2, with TRBD2 as a possible D gene (6 bases). The germline CDR1 and CDR2 sequences are SNHLY and FYNNEI. Trimming stripped 7 bases from V and 0 bases from J, with 10 bases between. This CDR3 is 14 amino acids long. CDR3 sequence reads: CASMGLVSYNEQFF. The CDR3 bases are TGTGCCAGCATGGGACTTGTCTCCTACAATGAGCAGTTCTTC.

Written as DNA, the CDR3 is TGTGCCAGCAGCCCCGGGTATAAGCGGGAGAAAGGGGCCAAAAACATTCAGTACTTC. Encoded protein: CASSPGYKREKGAKNIQYF. The gene calls are TRBV9 and TRBJ2-4, with 8 bases aligning to TRBD2. CDR1 is SGDLS, CDR2 YYNGEE, per germline. Trimming removed 4 bases from V and 1 base from J; junction bases left unmatched: 16. The CDR3 totals 19 residues.

This clonotype was picked up a small number of times. The genes are TRBV6-1 and TRBJ1-5; TRBD1 is a possible D gene (6 bases). With 5 bases removed from V and 4 bases from J, the gap between germline ends came to 15 bases. Germline V gene lookup returns CDR1 MNHNS and CDR2 SASEGT. There are 15 residues in the CDR3. CDR3 sequence: CASSKGDIWNQPQHF. The CDR3 coding sequence is TGTGCCAGCAGTAAAGGGGACATTTGGAATCAGCCCCAGCATTTT.

As DNA, the CDR3 is TGTGCCAGCAGCATGCGACTAGCGGAGACCCAGTACTTC. It is translated as CASSMRLAETQYF. V usage is TRBV9 and J usage is TRBJ2-5, with 8 bases identical to TRBD2. CDR3 size: 13 residues. Germline trimming cut 4 bases from V and 5 bases from J; bases unmatched to any gene: 4. CDR1 is SGDLS, CDR2 YYNGEE, per germline. Full variable domain (outside the CDR3, taken from reference TRBV9 and TRBJ2-5): DSGVTQTPKHLITATGQRVTLRCSPRSGDLSVYWYQQSLDQGLQFLIQYYNGEERAKGNILERFSAQQFPDLHSELNLSSLELGDSALYFCASSMRLAETQYFGPGTRLLVL.

This clonotype was seen many times. This chain connects TRBV6-2 or TRBV6-3 to TRBJ2-3, with 9 bases identical to TRBD1. J lost 10 bases, V lost 6 bases, and 14 bases had no gene match. This CDR3 is 15 amino acids long. Per the germline V gene, CDR1 is MNHEY and CDR2 is SVGEGT. The CDR3 sequence: CASSTEGTGLVPQYF. DNA of the CDR3: TGTGCCAGCAGCACCGAGGGGACAGGGCTGGTCCCGCAGTATTTT.

J is TRBJ1-6 and V is TRBV30; D is unclear. Trimming shortened V by 0 bases and J by 6 bases, and 12 bases separated the two germline ends. The V gene's germline CDR1 is GTSNPN and CDR2 SVGIG (reference sequence). This CDR3 is built from 15 residues. The CDR3 reads CAWSVPAGGNSPLHF. The CDR3 DNA reads as TGTGCCTGGAGTGTACCGGCGGGTGGTAATTCACCCCTCCACTTT.

This clonotype occurred a few times. The chain couples TRBV5-1 to TRBJ1-2; unclear D gene. CDR1 is SGHRS and CDR2 is YFSETQ in the germline V gene. The CDR3 sequence is 15 residues long. Trimming removed 0 bases from V and 4 bases from J, with 13 bases in between. CDR3 bases: TGCGCCAGCAGCTTGGTAGGAGAGCCCATCTATGGCTACACCTTC. It translates to CASSLVGEPIYGYTF.

The chain uses TRBV4-2 and TRBJ1-2; D may be TRBD1 (6 bases). The germline CDR1 and CDR2 sequences are LGHNA and YNFKEQ. V was trimmed by 0 bases and J by 3 bases, leaving 17 bases between them. The CDR3 extends over 17 amino acids. This CDR3 reads CASSQEPSGGAYYGYTF. For the CDR3, the DNA is TGTGCCAGCAGCCAAGAACCGTCCGGGGGGGCCTACTATGGCTACACCTTC.

V usage is TRBV29-1 and J usage is TRBJ2-7, with unresolved D. CDR3 size: 12 residues. Between the trimmed V and J ends, which lost 4 bases and 2 bases, there was a span of 9 bases. Per the germline V gene, CDR1 is SQVTM and CDR2 is ANQGSEA. CDR3 in amino acids: CSVGKGAYEQYF. Written as DNA, the CDR3 is TGCAGCGTTGGAAAAGGAGCCTACGAGCAGTACTTC.

This clonotype was counted ten times or more. The chain joins TRBV4-2 to TRBJ2-7, with 12 bases that match TRBD2. V dropped 0 bases and J dropped 10; count of bases not matched to a gene: 4. Germline V gene data show CDR1 as LGHNA and CDR2 as YNFKEQ. This CDR3 spans 14 amino acids. CDR3 nucleotides: TGTGCCAGCAGCCAAGACCGGACTAGCGGGGTCCAGTACTTC. Translated, it gives CASSQDRTSGVQYF.

The V and J genes are TRBV4-2 and TRBJ1-1; the match to TRBD1 covers 7 bases. Trimming removed 1 base from V and 4 bases from J; junction bases left unmatched: 6. The CDR3 contains 15 residues. Looked up from germline, CDR1 is LGHNA and CDR2 is YNFKEQ. The CDR3 protein is CASSQARQGSTEAFF. As DNA, the CDR3 is TGTGCCAGCAGCCAAGCCCGACAGGGAAGCACTGAAGCTTTCTTT.

The chain carries TRBV15 and TRBJ2-4; TRBD2 is a possible D gene (5 bases). The CDR3 is made up of 15 amino acids. V dropped 4 bases and J dropped 1 base, with 11 bases sitting between them. Germline lookup yields CDR1 LNHNV and CDR2 YYDKDF (reference sequence). CDR3 amino acids: CATSTLGLAKNIQYF. In DNA, the CDR3 is TGTGCCACCAGCACCTTAGGACTGGCCAAAAACATTCAGTACTTC.

The V call is TRBV20-1, the J call TRBJ1-6; TRBD1 matches 8 bases. CDR1 and CDR2 from the germline V gene are DFQATT and SNEGSKA (reference sequence). This CDR3 region has 16 residues. The junction had 4 bases not matched to a gene; V was cut back by 1 base and J by 2 bases. The CDR3 DNA is TGCAGTGCTAGAGCACAGGGGGAGGCCTATAATTCACCCCTCCACTTT. Translating it yields CSARAQGEAYNSPLHF.

This clonotype was found many times. The chain is built from TRBV3-1 and TRBJ2-1; 10 bases match TRBD2. Germline CDR1 and CDR2: LGHDT and YNNKEL (reference sequence). V gave up 0 bases and J gave up 14 bases; unmatched junction bases: 13. This CDR3 contains 16 residues. This CDR3 reads CASSQDWWLAGAGEFF. The CDR3 DNA reads as TGTGCCAGCAGCCAAGATTGGTGGCTAGCGGGAGCAGGGGAGTTCTTC.

The rearrangement links TRBV3-1 to TRBJ1-4; D is uncertain. V dropped 1 base and J dropped 0 bases, with 12 bases sitting between them. This CDR3 has 17 amino acids. Germline V gene data show CDR1 as LGHDT and CDR2 as YNNKEL (reference sequence). CDR3 DNA sequence: TGTGCCAGCAGCCAAGCCCGACTGATCACAACTAATGAAAAACTGTTTTTT. Encoded protein: CASSQARLITTNEKLFF.

This clonotype appeared many times. The rearrangement joins TRBV3-1 to TRBJ2-7, with 7 bases aligning to TRBD1. Germline V CDR1 and CDR2: LGHDT, YNNKEL (reference sequence). Trimming at V came to 10 bases and at J to 3 bases, leaving 12 bases not matched to a gene. The CDR3 is 14 residues long. Written as DNA, the CDR3 is TGTGCCACCCAACAGGGGCCATCATTCTACGAGCAGTACTTC. This gives the protein CATQQGPSFYEQYF.

The chain has TRBV12-3 or TRBV12-4 and TRBJ2-2; the D gene could be TRBD1 or TRBD2 (5 bases each). The CDR3 has 15 residues. The V and J ends lost 3 bases and 4 bases respectively, with 12 bases between them. In DNA, the CDR3 is TGTGCCAGCAGTTTGAGAGGGGCGAGCACCGGGGAGCTGTTTTTT. It specifies CASSLRGASTGELFF.

The V and J genes are TRBV3-1 and TRBJ2-5, with 10 bases fitting TRBD2. The CDR3 is 14 residues long. Per germline, CDR1 LGHDT and CDR2 YNNKEL (reference sequence). V lost 6 bases to trimming and J lost 5 bases; unmatched junction nucleotides: 6. The CDR3 sequence is CASRKREGGETQYF. Written as DNA, the CDR3 is TGTGCCAGCAGAAAGCGGGAGGGCGGGGAGACCCAGTACTTC.